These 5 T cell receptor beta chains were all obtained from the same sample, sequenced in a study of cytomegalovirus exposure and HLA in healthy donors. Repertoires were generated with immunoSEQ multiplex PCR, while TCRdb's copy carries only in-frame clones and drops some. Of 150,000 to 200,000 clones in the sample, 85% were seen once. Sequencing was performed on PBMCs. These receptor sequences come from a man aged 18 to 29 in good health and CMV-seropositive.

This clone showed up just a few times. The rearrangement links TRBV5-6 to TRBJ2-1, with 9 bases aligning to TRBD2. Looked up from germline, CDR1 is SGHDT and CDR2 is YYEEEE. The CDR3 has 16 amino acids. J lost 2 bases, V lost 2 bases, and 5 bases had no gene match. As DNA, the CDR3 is TGTGCCAGCAGCTTATGGCTAGCGGGAACCTACAATGAGCAGTTCTTC. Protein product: CASSLWLAGTYNEQFF. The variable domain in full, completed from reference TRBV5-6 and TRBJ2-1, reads DAGVTQSPTHLIKTRGQQVTLRCSPKSGHDTVSWYQQALGQGPQFIFQYYEEEERQRGNFPDRFSGHQFPNYSSELNVNALLLGDSALYLCASSLWLAGTYNEQFFGPGTRLTVL.

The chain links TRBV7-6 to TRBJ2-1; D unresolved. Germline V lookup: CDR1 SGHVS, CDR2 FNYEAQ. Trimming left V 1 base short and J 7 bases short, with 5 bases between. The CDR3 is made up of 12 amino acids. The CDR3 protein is CASSLVANEQFF. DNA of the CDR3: TGTGCCAGCAGCTTAGTTGCGAATGAGCAGTTCTTC.

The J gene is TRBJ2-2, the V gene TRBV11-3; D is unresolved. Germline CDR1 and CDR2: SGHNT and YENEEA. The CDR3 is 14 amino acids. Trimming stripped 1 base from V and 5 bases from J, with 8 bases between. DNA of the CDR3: TGTGCCAGCAGCTTAGGCGGATTAACCGGGGAGCTGTTTTTT. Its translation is CASSLGGLTGELFF.

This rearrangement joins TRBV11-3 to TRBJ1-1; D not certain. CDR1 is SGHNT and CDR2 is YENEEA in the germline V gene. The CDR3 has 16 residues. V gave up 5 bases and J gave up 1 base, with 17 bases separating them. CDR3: CASSAPSIGGNTEAFF. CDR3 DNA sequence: TGTGCCAGCAGCGCCCCATCCATCGGTGGGAACACTGAAGCTTTCTTT. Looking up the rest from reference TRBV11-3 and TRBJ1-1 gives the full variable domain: EAGVVQSPRYKIIEKKQPVAFWCNPISGHNTLYWYLQNLGQGPELLIRYENEEAVDDSQLPKDRFSAERLKGVDSTLKIQPAELGDSAVYLCASSAPSIGGNTEAFFGQGTRLTVV.

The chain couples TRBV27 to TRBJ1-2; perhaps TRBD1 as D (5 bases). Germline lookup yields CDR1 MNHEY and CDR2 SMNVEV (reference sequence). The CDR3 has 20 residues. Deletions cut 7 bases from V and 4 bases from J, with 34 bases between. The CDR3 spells CASKKGTLLTDPSLSYGYTF. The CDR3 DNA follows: TGTGCCAGCAAAAAGGGAACGCTATTGACAGATCCCAGCCTTTCCTATGGCTACACCTTC.